This section outlines one TCR beta chain sequence together with its context. The sample belongs to a study of blood T cell repertoires in COVID-19. As for the study in general: T cells, B-cell-depleted T cells, or PBMCs supplied cDNA or gDNA.

Libraries were prepared by immunoSEQ multiplex PCR; TCRdb keeps only in-frame clonotypes and omits some of them. The repertoire holds 150,000 to 200,000 clones, 82% seen once, with around 7% in the top ten. The CDR3 runs to 12 residues. The V gene's germline CDR1 is SQVTM and CDR2 ANQGSEA. Trimming removed 6 bases from V and 2 bases from J, with 10 bases in between. The receptor's source is a woman aged 40 to 50 with COVID-19, enrolled during active disease. Source material: peripheral blood. The chain joins TRBV29-1 to TRBJ1-2, with no clear D. The CDR3 loop is CSVEAGNYGYTF. The DNA of the CDR3 is TGCAGCGTGGAGGCGGGGAACTATGGCTACACCTTC.